This T cell receptor (beta chain) was sequenced in a study of blood T cell repertoires in COVID-19. This CDR3 has 14 amino acids. Germline V gene lookup returns CDR1 SGHRS and CDR2 YFSETQ. V shed 1 base and J shed 0 bases, with 7 bases lying between them. Assay: immunoSEQ multiplex PCR; the TCRdb copy retains only in-frame clones and omits some. In the table there are approximately 250,000 clones, approximately 80% of which are singletons. This TCR came from a woman in her forties who had recovered from COVID-19. Sequenced input: peripheral blood. The gene calls are TRBV5-1 and TRBJ1-1; D is unclear. The CDR3 sequence is CASSLTFMNTEAFF. CDR3 in DNA: TGCGCCAGCAGCTTGACTTTCATGAACACTGAAGCTTTCTTT.